This T cell receptor beta chain appears in the sequencing data of a study of blood T cell repertoires in COVID-19 (dated by TCRdb to the early 2020s). In the study overall: Samples from collaborators originated in the United States, Italy and Spain and spanned both the acute and convalescent phases of COVID-19. The material from the prospective study consisted of cDNA or gDNA derived from T cells, B-cell-depleted T cells, or PBMCs. The repertoires were made available in a free public database intended to serve as a resource for research on the immune response to SARS-CoV-2. Sample metadata almost always included a de-identified subject ID, COVID-19 status, age in years and sex. Samples were obtained from the ongoing ImmuneRACE study (first 160 participants) and from 1,000 to 1,500 subjects provided by 6 global collaborators. Where HLA class I and class II types were available, the types were taken from metadata supplied by the sample provider, not from assay-based typing. The dataset comprised deeply sampled blood TCRbeta repertoires from subjects exposed to, actively infected with, or recovered from COVID-19.

TCRbeta CDR3 regions were amplified from genomic DNA by means of the immunoSEQ Assay, a bias-controlled multiplex PCR. From the authors' description of their analysis: The number of nucleated cells in each sample was estimated from the amplification of reference gene primers within the assay. To quantify the absolute abundance of each unique TCRbeta CDR3 rearrangement, sequence reads were collapsed and filtered. For each sample, productive Simpson clonality was calculated as the square root of Simpson's diversity index over productive rearrangements. Imported from immuneACCESS, the table was reduced by TCRdb to in-frame sequences with V and J called. These copies leave out some clones; in studies compared against another copy, an unresolved V gene accounts for under half, and the cause of the remainder is not known. For V, J and clone size, that table is used; D and trimming come from the DNA. The sample table holds roughly 100,000 clones, of which roughly 86% were seen once. The leading ten clones occupy 3% of the sample.

What the work shows at the level of the full study, not this receptor alone: Clinical and demographic metadata were provided uncurated, with the amount varying by source and participant.

On this clone itself: Its antigen specificity is not known. Within one base of it there is no much larger clone, and no base qualities were kept.

Each collaborating institution followed its own protocols to collect whole blood in K2EDTA tubes. For TCRbeta analysis, collaborators shipped samples as frozen whole blood, isolated PBMCs, or DNA extracted from either of those sample types. The CDR3 sequence holds 13 residues, the cysteine and phenylalanine included. Only the CDR3 DNA stays, 39 bases, in frame from base 1. CDR1 and CDR2 were assigned from the germline V gene as KGHDR and SFDVKD. V trim: 3 bases; J trim: 8 bases; unmatched bases: 5. Sequencing was done on a sample of peripheral blood. The chain uses TRBV24-1 and TRBJ1-2; the central 7 bases match TRBD1. The clonotype comes from a man aged 45 to 65 with active or convalescent COVID-19. The CDR3 protein: CATSDGTASGYTF. The DNA sequence is as follows: TGTGCCACCAGTGATGGGACAGCCTCAGGCTACACCTTC.